Shown below are 11 T cell receptor beta chains from a single sample sequenced in a study of blood T cells in healthy people across ages (dated by TCRdb to about 2015). Library preparation employed 5' RACE. Data came from an Illumina HiSeq 2500. The second PCR ran for about 6 to 11 cycles and used a J-beta primer mix along with a sample-barcoded 5' primer. TCRdb passed the public sequencing reads through fastp at Q25 and MiXCR, retaining productive beta sequences. Each CDR3 protein appears once, grouped with its most common genes and DNA. The sample table records about 1,000,000 distinct CDR3 sequences; 45% of these occur just once. The ten largest clones capture approximately 17% of the sample. The sample comprised blood. Every receptor here comes from a woman aged 55-70 years in good health.

This clonotype has only a few counts. This could be a read error, since a much larger clone is one nucleotide away. This chain links TRBV20-1 with TRBJ2-5; 8 nucleotides line up with TRBD1. The J call is in doubt because the DNA end fits TRBJ2-1 better. The CDR3 is 17 amino acids. The germline V gene encodes CDR1 DFQATT and CDR2 SNEGSKA (reference sequence). The CDR3 DNA reads TGCAGTGCTAGAGATGAAGGGGACAGGCAGTACCAAGAGACCCAGTTCTTC. As protein: CSARDEGDRQYQETQFF.

The gene calls are TRBV20-1 and TRBJ1-5, with TRBD1 identical over 9 bases. The CDR3 has 15 residues. The V gene's germline CDR1 is DFQATT and CDR2 SNEGSKA (reference sequence). The J segment lost 7 bases and the V segment lost 3 bases, leaving 10 bases of the junction unmatched. The CDR3 DNA reads as TGCAGTGCTAGGGGGGTGGACAGGGGATACCAGCCCCAGCATTTT. As protein: CSARGVDRGYQPQHF.

This clonotype appeared a few times. V and J are TRBV12-3 or TRBV12-4 and TRBJ2-7, with 8 bases aligning to TRBD1. CDR3 length: 12 residues. V was clipped by 6 bases and J by 6 bases; unmatched bases: 4. This chain's CDR3 is CASRQGASEQYF. In DNA form, the CDR3 reads TGTGCCAGCAGGCAGGGGGCTAGCGAGCAGTACTTC.

This clonotype showed up just a few times. The J gene is TRBJ2-7, the V gene TRBV20-1, with D maybe TRBD2 (5 bases). V lost 0 bases, J lost 0 bases, and 9 bases lay in between. The germline V gene has CDR1 DFQATT and CDR2 SNEGSKA (reference sequence). The CDR3 has 14 amino acids. The CDR3: CSARDGGRSYEQYF. CDR3 DNA: TGCAGTGCTAGAGATGGAGGCCGCTCCTACGAGCAGTACTTC.

On this clonotype itself: A junction end diverges from the germline sequence, so it may reflect a read error. The rearrangement uses TRBV20-1 and TRBJ2-3; D may be TRBD2 (5 bases). This CDR3 is built from 16 residues. Germline-derived CDR1 and CDR2 are DFQATT and SNEGSKA (reference sequence). DNA for the CDR3: TGCAGTGCTCCGCGGATAGGAGGCGCTAGCACAGATATGCAGTATTTT. This gives the protein CSAPRIGGASTDMQYF.

This clonotype has more than one count but fewer than ten. The J gene is TRBJ2-5, the V gene TRBV6-6; 7 bases map to TRBD2. The DNA end is more similar to TRBJ2-7, so the J call may be wrong. CDR3 length: 14 amino acids. Germline V lookup: CDR1 MNHNY, CDR2 SVGAGI (reference sequence). The CDR3 sequence: CASRVGEGLYEQYF. CDR3 sequence (DNA): TGTGCCAGCAGGGTGGGGGAGGGCCTCTACGAGCAGTACTTC.

The rearrangement links TRBV15 to TRBJ2-7, with a weak D call TRBD2 (6 bases). This CDR3 is 15 amino acids long. Germline V lookup: CDR1 LNHNV, CDR2 YYDKDF (reference sequence). V shed 5 bases and J shed 0 bases, with 14 bases lying between them. The CDR3, as DNA: TGTGCCACCAGCGGAGGGGTACAGCACTCCTACGAGCAGTACTTC. Its translation: CATSGGVQHSYEQYF. Filled out from reference TRBV15 and TRBJ2-7, the complete variable domain reads DAMVIQNPRYQVTQFGKPVTLSCSQTLNHNVMYWYQQKSSQAPKLLFHYYDKDFNNEADTPDNFQSRRPNTSFCFLDIRSPGLGDTAMYLCATSGGVQHSYEQYFGPGTRLTVT.

In its sample, this clonotype was seen a few times. V usage is TRBV28 and J usage is TRBJ2-6; D is possibly TRBD2 (6 bases). CDR1 MDHEN and CDR2 SYDVKM come from the germline V gene. V lost 7 bases and J 4 bases, leaving 14 bases between the germline ends. The CDR3 has 15 residues. DNA for the CDR3: TGTGCCAGCACCCCAGGAGGGGTCGGGGCCAACGTCCTGACTTTC. It codes for CASTPGGVGANVLTF.

The chain carries TRBV10-3 and TRBJ2-3; 9 bases match TRBD2. The CDR3 covers 16 residues. The germline V gene encodes CDR1 ENHRY and CDR2 SYGVKD. V trimming: 0 bases; J trimming: 4 bases; junction bases outside the gene matches: 5. The CDR3: CAISESGGRAADTQYF. The CDR3 DNA follows: TGTGCCATCAGTGAGTCGGGCGGGAGGGCCGCAGATACGCAGTATTTT.

This clonotype was detected ten times or more. The chain carries TRBV7-2 and TRBJ2-1; D gene ambiguous. Trimming removed 5 bases from V and 15 bases from J, with 23 bases in between. The CDR3 contains 14 residues. Germline CDR1 and CDR2: SGHTA and FQGNSA. CDR3 DNA sequence: TGTGCCAGCAGCGTGGGTGTCCCAGCGTCAAACTGGTTCTTC. This gives the protein CASSVGVPASNWFF.

V is TRBV5-4 and J is TRBJ2-7; 10 positions match TRBD2. J was trimmed by 4 bases and V by 0 bases; bases with no gene match: 7. The CDR3 length is 16 residues. Germline values: CDR1 SGHNT, CDR2 YYREEE (reference sequence). Written as DNA, the CDR3 is TGTGCCAGCAGCTTGGCCTGGCCTAGCGGGAGATACGAGCAGTACTTC. Its protein is CASSLAWPSGRYEQYF. The complete variable domain, with remaining parts taken from reference TRBV5-4 and TRBJ2-7, reads ETGVTQSPTHLIKTRGQQVTLRCSSQSGHNTVSWYQQALGQGPQFIFQYYREEENGRGNFPPRFSGLQFPNYSSELNVNALELDDSALYLCASSLAWPSGRYEQYFGPGTRLTVT.